This is a list of T cell receptor beta chains from one sample in a study of T cell responses to AZD1222 COVID-19 vaccine. Method: immunoSEQ multiplex PCR; TCRdb's copy keeps in-frame clones and lacks some. The data contain approximately 150,000 clones, roughly 94% of them singletons. Sequencing was performed on peripheral blood, taken on day 0 of AZD1222 vaccination. The receptors originated from an adult in good health. CDR3s include the opening cysteine and the closing phenylalanine or tryptophan. The D gene is left open where the match is weak. Size is omitted from some rows. Given values are once, few, many or a class for expanded clones.

length	V	J	size	D	CDR3	DNA
15	TRBV24-1	TRBJ1-6	-	TRBD1	CATSDFGRGPSPLHF	TGTGCCACCAGTGATTTTGGCAGGGGGCCATCACCCCTCCACTTT
14	TRBV2	TRBJ2-3	-	-	CASSTISSTDTQYF	TGTGCCAGCAGTACAATCTCTAGCACAGATACGCAGTATTTT
15	TRBV5-6	TRBJ1-2	-	-	CASSGFWARNYGYTF	TGTGCCAGCAGCGGCTTTTGGGCCAGAAACTATGGCTACACCTTC
16	TRBV19	TRBJ1-6	-	-	CASSTGRSSYNSPLHF	TGTGCCAGTAGTACGGGACGGAGCTCCTATAATTCACCCCTCCACTTT
16	TRBV4-2	TRBJ2-6	-	-	CASSSVSSSGANVLTF	TGTGCCAGCAGCTCGGTTTCTAGCTCTGGGGCCAACGTCCTGACTTTC
13	TRBV2	TRBJ1-1	-	-	CASSEGGGTEAFF	TGTGCCAGCAGTGAAGGGGGGGGCACTGAAGCTTTCTTT
14	TRBV6-4	TRBJ2-2	once	TRBD2	CASGLAGGTGELFF	TGTGCCAGCGGACTAGCGGGAGGCACCGGGGAGCTGTTTTTT
13	TRBV27	TRBJ2-3	-	-	CASSPMGAGLTYF	TGTGCCAGCAGTCCCATGGGGGCGGGTTTAACGTATTTT
14	TRBV3-1/TRBV3-2	TRBJ2-1	once	-	CASSPRGDYNEQFF	TGTGCCAGCAGCCCCCGAGGGGACTACAATGAGCAGTTCTTC
14	TRBV3-1/TRBV3-2	TRBJ2-3	-	TRBD2	CASSPGTSVDTQYF	TGTGCCAGCAGCCCCGGGACTAGCGTAGATACGCAGTATTTT
13	TRBV24-1	TRBJ2-1	once	-	CATTPTLTPEQFF	TGTGCCACCACCCCGACCTTAACACCTGAGCAGTTCTTC
15	TRBV5-6	TRBJ1-6	-	-	CASSWQGLGNSPLHF	TGTGCCAGCAGCTGGCAGGGTCTCGGTAATTCACCCCTCCACTTT
12	TRBV3-1/TRBV3-2	TRBJ1-4	-	-	CASSQFGGELFF	TGTGCCAGCAGCCAGTTTGGGGGGGAACTGTTTTTT
13	TRBV5-1	TRBJ1-1	-	-	CASSTRVDTEAFF	TGCGCCAGCAGCACCAGGGTTGACACTGAAGCTTTCTTT
15	TRBV10-2	TRBJ1-1	-	-	CASSPLRGPNTEAFF	TGCGCCAGCAGCCCTTTGCGGGGACCAAACACTGAAGCTTTCTTT
9	TRBV7-9	TRBJ1-1	-	-	CASSSEAFF	TGTGCCAGCAGCTCTGAAGCTTTCTTT
17	TRBV14	TRBJ2-5	-	-	CASSQGYSSSSAETQYF	TGTGCCAGCAGCCAAGGATATTCTAGTTCGTCAGCGGAGACCCAGTACTTC
16	TRBV2	TRBJ1-6	-	TRBD1	CASSEQGALNNSPLHF	TGTGCCAGCAGTGAGCAGGGGGCGTTAAATAATTCACCCCTCCACTTT
17	TRBV5-1	TRBJ2-2	-	TRBD1	CASSYNPGQGTPGELFF	TGCGCCAGCAGCTACAATCCGGGACAGGGGACTCCCGGGGAGCTGTTTTTT
19	TRBV7-2	TRBJ2-1	-	-	CASSWGRRRVKSSYNEQFF	TGTGCCAGCAGCTGGGGACGCAGGAGGGTCAAAAGCTCCTACAATGAGCAGTTCTTC
18	TRBV2	TRBJ2-2	-	TRBD2	CASSEPLAGASISGELFF	TGTGCCAGCAGTGAACCCCTAGCGGGAGCCTCCATCTCCGGGGAGCTGTTTTTT
15	TRBV19	TRBJ1-5	-	-	CAEGGGSRGNQPQHF	TGTGCCGAAGGGGGAGGGAGTAGAGGCAATCAGCCCCAGCATTTT
12	TRBV6-5	TRBJ1-1	-	-	CASRDLDTEAFF	TGTGCCAGCAGAGACCTTGACACTGAAGCTTTCTTT
14	TRBV18	TRBJ2-1	-	TRBD2	CASSVAGGYNEQFF	TGTGCCAGCTCAGTAGCGGGGGGGTACAATGAGCAGTTCTTC
13	TRBV5-6	TRBJ2-5	-	TRBD2	CASSPGGGETQYF	TGTGCCAGCAGCCCCGGGGGAGGGGAGACCCAGTACTTC
14	TRBV6-5	TRBJ1-6	-	-	CASSYELRNSPLHF	TGTGCCAGCAGTTACGAGTTACGGAATTCACCCCTCCACTTT
13	TRBV7-2	TRBJ2-1	once	-	CASSPMTYNEQFF	TGTGCCAGCAGCCCCATGACCTACAATGAGCAGTTCTTC
16	TRBV18	TRBJ1-2	-	-	CASSPSSVLGSNGYTF	TGTGCCAGCTCACCCTCTTCTGTACTTGGCTCCAATGGCTACACCTTC
19	TRBV27	TRBJ2-1	-	-	CASSFRNLTRGRYYNEQFF	TGTGCCAGCAGTTTTCGAAATTTAACCCGGGGGCGATACTACAATGAGCAGTTCTTC
20	TRBV19	TRBJ2-2	-	TRBD1	CASSMIWDRGRDWYTGELFF	TGTGCCAGTAGTATGATCTGGGACAGGGGGCGAGATTGGTACACCGGGGAGCTGTTTTTT
13	TRBV3-1/TRBV3-2	TRBJ2-5	-	-	CASSQGGSETQYF	TGTGCCAGCAGCCAAGGAGGTTCAGAGACCCAGTACTTC
15	TRBV25-1	TRBJ1-4	-	TRBD1	CASSRGGAFGEKLFF	TGTGCCAGCAGTCGAGGGGGCGCGTTCGGCGAAAAACTGTTTTTT
12	TRBV5-1	TRBJ1-1	once	-	CASSEGGRRAFF	TGCGCCAGCAGCGAGGGGGGACGTAGGGCTTTCTTT
15	TRBV4-1	TRBJ2-1	once	-	CASSQPGTRGPKQFF	TGCGCCAGCAGCCAACCCGGGACTAGGGGGCCTAAGCAGTTCTTC
15	TRBV10-3	TRBJ2-1	-	-	CAISAQRSSYNEQFF	TGTGCCATCAGTGCCCAGCGGAGCTCCTACAATGAGCAGTTCTTC
15	TRBV23-1	TRBJ1-4	-	TRBD1	CASSEVGDRDEKLFF	TGCGCCAGCAGTGAAGTAGGGGACAGGGATGAAAAACTGTTTTTT
12	TRBV9	TRBJ2-2	-	-	CASSVHRGELFF	TGTGCCAGCAGCGTACACCGCGGGGAGCTGTTTTTT
14	TRBV2	TRBJ1-5	-	TRBD1	CASSGQGRNQPQHF	TGTGCCAGCAGTGGACAGGGACGGAATCAGCCCCAGCATTTT
14	TRBV6-5	TRBJ1-1	few	TRBD1	CASSQDRGRLEAFF	TGTGCCAGCAGCCAGGACAGGGGAAGGCTGGAAGCTTTCTTT
19	TRBV28	TRBJ2-2	once	TRBD2	CASSLLTSGTLPNTGELFF	TGTGCCAGCAGTCTCTTGACTAGCGGGACTTTACCGAACACCGGGGAGCTGTTTTTT
14	TRBV7-3	TRBJ1-6	-	TRBD1	CASQGAGAYSPLHF	TGTGCCAGCCAGGGGGCCGGGGCTTATTCACCCCTCCACTTT
16	TRBV4-1	TRBJ2-1	-	-	CASSHAGTYHYNEQFF	TGCGCCAGCAGCCACGCCGGGACTTACCATTACAATGAGCAGTTCTTC
14	TRBV2	TRBJ1-1	-	-	CASSDAGGITEAFF	TGTGCCAGCAGTGACGCGGGGGGCATAACTGAAGCTTTCTTT
11	TRBV2	TRBJ1-4	-	-	CASSRGGKLFF	TGTGCCAGCAGCCGGGGTGGAAAACTGTTTTTT
17	TRBV7-8	TRBJ2-1	-	-	CASSLRGGRIQNNEQFF	TGTGCCAGCAGCTTAAGGGGGGGCAGGATTCAGAACAATGAGCAGTTCTTC
17	TRBV5-5	TRBJ1-2	-	TRBD1	CASRSRDRVTFDYGYTF	TGTGCCAGCAGAAGCCGGGACAGAGTCACATTTGACTATGGCTACACCTTC
15	TRBV30	TRBJ2-1	-	TRBD2	CAWSSLAGGFNEQFF	TGTGCCTGGAGTTCCCTAGCGGGAGGTTTCAATGAGCAGTTCTTC
13	TRBV27	TRBJ2-5	-	-	CASSLSLEETQYF	TGTGCCAGCAGTTTATCGCTCGAAGAGACCCAGTACTTC
13	TRBV12-3/TRBV12-4	TRBJ1-2	-	TRBD1	CASSLQGNSGYTF	TGTGCCAGCAGCCTACAGGGGAACAGTGGCTACACCTTC
17	TRBV5-1	TRBJ1-6	-	-	CASSPGRVRSYNSPLHF	TGCGCCAGCAGCCCGGGCAGGGTTCGCTCCTATAATTCACCCCTCCACTTT
14	TRBV2	TRBJ1-1	once	TRBD1	CASSIGQGNTEAFF	TGTGCCAGCAGTATAGGACAGGGCAACACTGAAGCTTTCTTT
15	TRBV6-5	TRBJ2-3	-	TRBD2	CASWKAGGWTDTQYF	TGTGCCAGCTGGAAAGCGGGGGGGTGGACAGATACGCAGTATTTT
18	TRBV2	TRBJ2-2	-	TRBD2	CASRDHSAGGFGTGELFF	TGTGCCAGCAGAGATCATTCGGCGGGAGGTTTTGGGACCGGGGAGCTGTTTTTT
17	TRBV3-1/TRBV3-2	TRBJ2-1	-	TRBD2	CASSQDFTRGGSNEQFF	TGTGCCAGCAGCCAAGATTTTACCCGGGGGGGTTCGAATGAGCAGTTCTTC
12	TRBV2	TRBJ1-2	-	-	CASSRVNYGYTF	TGTGCCAGCAGCAGAGTTAACTATGGCTACACCTTC
15	TRBV7-2	TRBJ1-2	-	TRBD1	CASSQPGQGIYGYTF	TGTGCCAGCAGCCAACCGGGACAGGGGATCTATGGCTACACCTTC
14	TRBV27	TRBJ2-2	-	-	CASSLWLGTGELFF	TGTGCCAGCAGTTTATGGCTAGGCACCGGGGAGCTGTTTTTT
14	TRBV29-1	TRBJ1-6	-	TRBD1	CSVERGPGDSPLHF	TGCAGCGTTGAAAGGGGGCCGGGGGATTCACCCCTCCACTTT
14	TRBV9	TRBJ1-6	-	-	CASSVDQGGRPLHF	TGTGCCAGCAGCGTAGATCAGGGCGGGAGGCCCCTCCACTTT